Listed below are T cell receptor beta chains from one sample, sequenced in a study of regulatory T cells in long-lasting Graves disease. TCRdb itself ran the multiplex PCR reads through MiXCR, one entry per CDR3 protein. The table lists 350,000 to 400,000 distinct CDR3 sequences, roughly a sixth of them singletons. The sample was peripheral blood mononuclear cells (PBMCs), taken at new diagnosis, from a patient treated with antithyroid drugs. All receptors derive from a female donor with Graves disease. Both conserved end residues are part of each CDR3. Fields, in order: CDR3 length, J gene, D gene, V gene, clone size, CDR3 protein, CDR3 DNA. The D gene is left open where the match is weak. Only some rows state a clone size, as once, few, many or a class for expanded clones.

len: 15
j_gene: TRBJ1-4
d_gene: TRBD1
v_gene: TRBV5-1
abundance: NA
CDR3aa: CASASTGGRHEKLFF
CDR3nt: TGCGCCAGCGCATCAACAGGGGGCAGGCATGAAAAACTGTTTTTT

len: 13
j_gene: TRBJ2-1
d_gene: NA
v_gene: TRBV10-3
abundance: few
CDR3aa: CAIRPPGRNEQFF
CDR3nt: TGTGCCATCAGGCCCCCAGGGAGGAATGAGCAGTTCTTC

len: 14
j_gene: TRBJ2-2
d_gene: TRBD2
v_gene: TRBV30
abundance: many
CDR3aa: CAFSGRQNTGELFF
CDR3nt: TGTGCCTTTAGCGGGAGGCAGAACACCGGGGAGCTGTTTTTT

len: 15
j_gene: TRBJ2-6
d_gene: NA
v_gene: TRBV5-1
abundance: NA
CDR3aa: CASKEGKGGANVLTF
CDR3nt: TGCGCCAGCAAGGAAGGGAAGGGAGGGGCCAACGTCCTGACTTTC

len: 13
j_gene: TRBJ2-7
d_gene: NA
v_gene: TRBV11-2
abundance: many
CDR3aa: CASSQSPSYEQYF
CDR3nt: TGTGCCAGCAGTCAGAGTCCGTCGTACGAGCAGTACTTC

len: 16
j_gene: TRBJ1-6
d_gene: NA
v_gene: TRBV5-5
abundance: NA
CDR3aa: CASSLGQGSPNSPLHF
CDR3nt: TGTGCCAGCAGCTTGGGGCAGGGATCCCCTAATTCACCCCTCCACTTT

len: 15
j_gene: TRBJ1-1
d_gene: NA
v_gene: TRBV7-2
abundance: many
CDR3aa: CASSLALIGSGVAFF
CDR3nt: TGTGCCAGCAGCTTAGCGCTAATAGGGTCAGGGGTTGCTTTCTTT

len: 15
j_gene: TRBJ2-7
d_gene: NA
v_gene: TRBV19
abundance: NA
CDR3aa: CASSIQARTMGEQYF
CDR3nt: TGTGCCAGTAGTATACAAGCCAGAACTATGGGGGAGCAGTACTTC

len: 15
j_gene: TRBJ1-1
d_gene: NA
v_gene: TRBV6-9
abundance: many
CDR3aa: CASSYGNNPNTEAFF
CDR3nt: TGTGCCAGCAGTTACGGTAACAACCCGAACACTGAAGCTTTCTTT

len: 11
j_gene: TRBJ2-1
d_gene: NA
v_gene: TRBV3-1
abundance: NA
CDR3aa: CASSQASEQFF
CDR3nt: TGTGCCAGCAGCCAAGCTAGTGAGCAGTTCTTC

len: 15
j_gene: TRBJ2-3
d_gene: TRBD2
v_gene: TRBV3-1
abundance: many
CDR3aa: CASSIPGTTTDTQYF
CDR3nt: TGTGCCAGCAGCATCCCCGGGACTACCACAGATACGCAGTATTTT

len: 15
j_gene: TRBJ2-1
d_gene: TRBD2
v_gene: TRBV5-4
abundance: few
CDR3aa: CASSFGSGRADEQFF
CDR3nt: TGTGCCAGCAGCTTTGGCAGCGGGAGGGCCGATGAGCAGTTCTTC

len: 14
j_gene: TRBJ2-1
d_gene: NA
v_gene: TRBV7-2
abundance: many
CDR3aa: CASSPMTSVEAQFF
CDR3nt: TGTGCCAGCAGCCCGATGACTAGTGTGGAGGCTCAGTTCTTC

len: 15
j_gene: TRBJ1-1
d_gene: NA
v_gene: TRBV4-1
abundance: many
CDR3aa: CASSQAMTGNTEAFF
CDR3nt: TGCGCCAGCAGCCAAGCGATGACAGGGAACACTGAAGCTTTCTTT

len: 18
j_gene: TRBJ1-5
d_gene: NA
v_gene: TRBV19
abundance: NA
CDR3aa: CASTLAGERYRSNQPQHF
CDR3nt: TGTGCCAGTACCCTCGCCGGTGAGAGGTACAGGAGCAATCAGCCCCAGCATTTT

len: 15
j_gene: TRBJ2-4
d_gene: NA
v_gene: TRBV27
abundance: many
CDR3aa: CASSLAGAHKNIQYF
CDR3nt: TGTGCCAGCAGTTTAGCGGGGGCCCACAAAAACATTCAGTACTTC

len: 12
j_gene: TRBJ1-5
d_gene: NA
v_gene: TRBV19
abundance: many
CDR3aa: CASSLTDRAQHF
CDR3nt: TGTGCCAGTAGTCTTACCGATCGCGCCCAGCATTTT

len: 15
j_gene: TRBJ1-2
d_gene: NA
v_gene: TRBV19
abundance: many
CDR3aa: CASSLRTSSNYGYTF
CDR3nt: TGTGCCAGTAGTCTAAGGACGAGTTCTAACTATGGCTACACCTTC

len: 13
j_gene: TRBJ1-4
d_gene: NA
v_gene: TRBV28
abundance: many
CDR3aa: CASRPAINEKLFF
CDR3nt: TGTGCCAGCAGACCAGCAATTAATGAAAAACTGTTTTTT

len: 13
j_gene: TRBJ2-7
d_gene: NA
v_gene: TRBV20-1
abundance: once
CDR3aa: CSAPLRDSYEQYF
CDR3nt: TGCAGTGCTCCCCTACGGGATAGCTACGAGCAGTACTTC

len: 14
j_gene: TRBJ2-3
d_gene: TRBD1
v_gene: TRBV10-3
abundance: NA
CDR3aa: CAINRGPDSDTQYF
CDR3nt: TGTGCCATCAATAGGGGGCCCGACTCAGATACGCAGTATTTT

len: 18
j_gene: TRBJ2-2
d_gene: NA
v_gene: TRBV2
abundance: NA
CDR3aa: CASTRQGSAGVLGGELFF
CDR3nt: TGTGCCAGCACCAGACAGGGCTCGGCGGGAGTGTTGGGCGGGGAGCTGTTTTTT